This TCR beta chain was sequenced during a study of cytomegalovirus exposure and HLA in healthy donors. A note on this clone: Its antigen remains unidentified. Its ends do not fully match the called genes, so a read error is possible.

60 Vbeta and 13 Jbeta primers were used in PCR. The protocol was immunoSEQ multiplex PCR, while the TCRdb copy is restricted to in-frame clones and leaves out a portion. The table lists some 160,000 clones, around 80% of them singletons. The CDR3 consists of 12 residues. The V gene's germline CDR1 is MNHEY and CDR2 SMNVEV (reference sequence). Study findings and constraints: Using the classifier, cytomegalovirus status was reportedly diagnosed with high specificity and sensitivity.

This rearrangement joins TRBV27 to TRBJ1-6, with D unresolved. The receptor comes from a woman aged 40-49 years in good health and CMV-seropositive. What was sequenced was PBMCs. This CDR3 is CASSSLNSPLPF. For the CDR3, the DNA is TGTGCCAGCAGTTCCCTAAATTCCCCCCTCCCCTTT.